The 10 T cell receptor beta chains in this list originate from one sample, sequenced in a study of blood T cell repertoires in COVID-19. The repertoire was sequenced with immunoSEQ multiplex PCR; TCRdb's copy has only in-frame clones and lacks some. Of approximately 150,000 clones listed, 70% to 90% are singletons. Specimen: peripheral blood. All receptors come from a human donor with acute or convalescent COVID-19. The donor label of this sample is uncertain.

This chain uses TRBV7-9 with TRBJ1-4; the D is unclear. Germline assignment: CDR1 SEHNR and CDR2 FQNEAQ (reference sequence). This CDR3 spans 14 amino acids. Trimming stripped 0 bases from V and 10 bases from J, with 12 bases between. DNA of the CDR3: TGTGCCAGCAGCTTAGCGTCACAGCCCGGAAAACTGTTTTTT. Translating gives CASSLASQPGKLFF. Based on the CDR3 plus reference TRBV7-9 and TRBJ1-4, the full variable domain is DTGVSQNPRHKITKRGQNVTFRCDPISEHNRLYWYRQTLGQGPEFLTYFQNEAQLEKSRLLSDRFSAERPKGSFSTLEIQRTEQGDSAMYLCASSLASQPGKLFFGSGTQLSVL.

V usage is TRBV5-8 and J usage is TRBJ2-7; no clear D gene. Trimming removed 1 base from V and 3 bases from J, with 8 bases in between. This CDR3 region has 13 residues. Germline V gene sequence: CDR1 SGHTS, CDR2 YDEGEE. DNA for the CDR3: TGTGCCAGCAGCTTGCGACGAGGCTACGAGCAGTACGTC. This translates into CASSLRRGYEQYV.

This chain joins TRBV19 and TRBJ1-5, with D tentatively TRBD1 (6 bases). Germline lookup yields CDR1 LNHDA and CDR2 SQIVND (reference sequence). With 1 base removed from V and 1 base from J, the gap between germline ends came to 11 bases. The length of the CDR3 is 16 residues. The CDR3 DNA follows: TGTGCCAGTAGTATAGCCGGGACAATAAGCAATCAGCCCCAGCATTTT. Protein product: CASSIAGTISNQPQHF.

The V gene is TRBV12-3 or TRBV12-4, the J gene TRBJ1-2; 7 bases line up with TRBD1. Unmatched junction bases numbered 6, after V lost 5 bases and J lost 6 bases. The CDR3 has 13 residues. As DNA, the CDR3 is TGTGCCAGCAGTGCCACAGGGGCAAATGGCTACACCTTC. This codes for CASSATGANGYTF.

This chain links TRBV10-3 with TRBJ1-2, with 7 bases fitting TRBD1. J gave up 4 bases and V 5 bases, and 4 bases lay outside the gene matches. Germline loops: CDR1 ENHRY, CDR2 SYGVKD. The CDR3 totals 13 residues. As DNA, the CDR3 is TGTGCCATCAGTATGGACAGGATCTATGGCTACACCTTC. It encodes CAISMDRIYGYTF.

CDR3 sequence: CASSWETEAFF. CDR3 coding DNA: TGTGCCAGCAGTTGGGAGACTGAAGCTTTCTTT. The chain joins TRBV6-2 or TRBV6-3 to TRBJ1-1; no firm D call. The CDR3 contains 11 residues. The V and J ends lost 4 bases and 5 bases respectively, with 5 bases between them. The germline V gene has CDR1 MNHEY and CDR2 SVGEGT.

The V and J genes are TRBV6-5 and TRBJ1-2; the match to TRBD1 covers 7 bases. Germline V gives CDR1 MNHEY, CDR2 SVGAGI. Trimming removed 8 bases from V and 4 bases from J; junction bases left unmatched: 10. This CDR3 comprises 14 residues. DNA for the CDR3: TGTGCCAGCGTTGGGATTCAGGGGGGCTATGGCTACACCTTC. Its protein is CASVGIQGGYGYTF.

The chain uses TRBV28 and TRBJ1-3; D might be TRBD1 (6 bases). CDR3 size: 14 residues. With 5 bases removed from V and 3 bases from J, the gap between germline ends came to 11 bases. CDR1 is MDHEN and CDR2 is SYDVKM in the germline V gene. The CDR3 coding sequence is TGTGCCAGCAGTCCGGACAGCCATGGAAACACCATATATTTT. Its translation is CASSPDSHGNTIYF.

This clone was seen only a few times. V gene TRBV18 combines with J gene TRBJ2-1; TRBD2 matches at 15 bases. CDR1 and CDR2 (germline): KGHSH, LQKENI. CDR3 length: 23 residues. J was trimmed by 0 bases and V by 4 bases; bases with no gene match: 19. The CDR3 spells CASSQGTSGRPKARESSYNEQFF. CDR3 nucleotide sequence: TGTGCCAGCTCACAAGGGACTAGCGGGAGGCCAAAAGCCCGAGAAAGCTCCTACAATGAGCAGTTCTTC.

CDR3 DNA sequence: TGTGCCAGCAGCCAAGGCCCCCAGAATACTAATGAAAAACTGTTTTTT. Translating gives CASSQGPQNTNEKLFF. The chain uses TRBV3-1 (or the pseudogene TRBV3-2) and TRBJ1-4; the D is unclear. The length of the CDR3 is 16 residues. Germline values: CDR1 LGHDT, CDR2 YNNKEL (reference sequence). Trimming took 1 base from V and 2 from J, leaving 11 bases between them.